This TCR beta chain was identified in a study of response to subunit inactivated influenza vaccine. The study's findings and limits: Every seasonal influenza vaccination brings in few new T cells, the authors suggested.

Each CDR3 protein is one row after TCRdb ran MiXCR on the RT-PCR reads. The profile shows 400,000 to 550,000 distinct CDR3 sequences, 25% of them singletons. On this clonotype itself: As yet, its antigen is unknown.

The CDR3 is 17 amino acids. Germline V CDR1 and CDR2: DFQATT, SNEGSKA (reference sequence). V lost 1 base, J lost 5 bases, and 8 bases stayed unmatched. Material: CD4+ T cells sorted from PBMCs, obtained roughly 5 days after vaccination. This clonotype originated in a man aged 45 to 65 who received an inactivated influenza vaccine. This chain uses TRBV20-1 with TRBJ2-5, with 15 bases that match TRBD2. CDR3 DNA sequence: TGCAGTGCTAGAGGGGGACTAGCGGGGGGTTCCCACGAGACCCAGTACTTC. Translated: CSARGGLAGGSHETQYF.